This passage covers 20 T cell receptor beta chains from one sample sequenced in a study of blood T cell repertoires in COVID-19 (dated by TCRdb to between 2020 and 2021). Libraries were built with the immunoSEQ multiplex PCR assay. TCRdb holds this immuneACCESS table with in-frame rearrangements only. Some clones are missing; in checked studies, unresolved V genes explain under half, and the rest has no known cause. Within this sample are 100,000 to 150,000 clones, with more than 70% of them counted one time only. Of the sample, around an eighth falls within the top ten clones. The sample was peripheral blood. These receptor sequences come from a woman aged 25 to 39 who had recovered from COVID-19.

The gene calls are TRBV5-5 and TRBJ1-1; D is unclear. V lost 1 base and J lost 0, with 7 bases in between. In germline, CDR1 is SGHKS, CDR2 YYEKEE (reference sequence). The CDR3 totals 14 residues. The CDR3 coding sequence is TGTGCCAGCAGCTTGTACAGCCTGAACACTGAAGCTTTCTTT. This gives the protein CASSLYSLNTEAFF.

The CDR3 DNA is TGCGCCAGCAGCCATCTATCTGCAGATACGCAGTATTTT. Encoded protein: CASSHLSADTQYF. V is TRBV5-1 and J is TRBJ2-3, with D unresolved. CDR3 length: 13 residues. V was clipped by 4 bases and J by 4 bases, with 10 bases between them. The germline V gene has CDR1 SGHRS and CDR2 YFSETQ.

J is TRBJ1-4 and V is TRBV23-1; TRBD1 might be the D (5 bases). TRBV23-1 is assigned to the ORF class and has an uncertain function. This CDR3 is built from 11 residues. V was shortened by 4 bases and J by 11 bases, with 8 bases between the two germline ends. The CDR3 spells CASSPPGKLFF. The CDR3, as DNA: TGCGCCAGCAGTCCCCCAGGGAAACTGTTTTTT.

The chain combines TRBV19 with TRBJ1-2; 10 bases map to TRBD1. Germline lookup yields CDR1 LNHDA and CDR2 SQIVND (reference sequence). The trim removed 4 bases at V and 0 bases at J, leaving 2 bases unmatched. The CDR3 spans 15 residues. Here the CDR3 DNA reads TGTGCCAGTAGTACCGGACAGGGGGCTAACTATGGCTACACCTTC. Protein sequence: CASSTGQGANYGYTF.

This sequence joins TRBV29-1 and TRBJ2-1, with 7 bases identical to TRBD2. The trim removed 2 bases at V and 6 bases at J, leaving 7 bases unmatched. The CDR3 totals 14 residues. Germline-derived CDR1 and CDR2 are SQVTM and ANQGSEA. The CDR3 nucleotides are TGCAGCGTTGAAATTGGGACGGGGGGCAATGAGCAGTTCTTC. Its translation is CSVEIGTGGNEQFF.

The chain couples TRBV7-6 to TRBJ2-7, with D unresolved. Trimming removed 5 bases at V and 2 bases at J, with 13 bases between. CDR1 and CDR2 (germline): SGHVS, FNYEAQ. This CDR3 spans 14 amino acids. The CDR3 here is CASSGPSLPYEQYF. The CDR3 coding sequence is TGTGCCAGCAGCGGGCCATCCTTACCCTACGAGCAGTACTTC. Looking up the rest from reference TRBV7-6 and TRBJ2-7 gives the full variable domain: GAGVSQSPRYKVTKRGQDVALRCDPISGHVSLYWYRQALGQGPEFLTYFNYEAQQDKSGLPNDRFSAERPEGSISTLTIQRTEQRDSAMYRCASSGPSLPYEQYFGPGTRLTVT.

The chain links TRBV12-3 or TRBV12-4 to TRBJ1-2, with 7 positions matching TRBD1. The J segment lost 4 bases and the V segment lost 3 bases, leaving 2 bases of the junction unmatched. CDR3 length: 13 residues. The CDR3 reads CASSFPGGYGYTF. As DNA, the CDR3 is TGTGCCAGCAGTTTTCCAGGGGGCTATGGCTACACCTTC.

The CDR3 sequence: CASSYRGENQPQHF. For the CDR3, the DNA is TGTGCCAGCAGTTATAGGGGCGAAAATCAGCCCCAGCATTTT. The chain has TRBV6-5 and TRBJ1-5, with a tentative D call TRBD1 (5 bases). From germline, CDR1 is MNHEY and CDR2 SVGAGI. This CDR3 comprises 14 residues. Trimming removed 3 bases at V and 4 bases at J, with 10 bases between.

The CDR3 sequence: CASSYGTSLSEQFF. In DNA form, the CDR3 reads TGTGCCAGCAGTTACGGGACTAGTCTTAGTGAGCAGTTCTTC. The gene calls are TRBV6-5 and TRBJ2-1, with 8 positions matching TRBD2. Germline trimming cut 2 bases from V and 9 bases from J; bases unmatched to any gene: 6. The CDR3 consists of 14 residues. Germline CDR1 and CDR2: MNHEY and SVGAGI.

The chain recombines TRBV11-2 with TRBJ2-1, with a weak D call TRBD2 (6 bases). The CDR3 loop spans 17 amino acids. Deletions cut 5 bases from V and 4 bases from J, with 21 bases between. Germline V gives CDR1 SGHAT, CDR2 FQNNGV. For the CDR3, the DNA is TGTGCCAGCAGCAACCTACTAGTTCCGGGGGTATACAATGAGCAGTTCTTC. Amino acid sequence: CASSNLLVPGVYNEQFF.

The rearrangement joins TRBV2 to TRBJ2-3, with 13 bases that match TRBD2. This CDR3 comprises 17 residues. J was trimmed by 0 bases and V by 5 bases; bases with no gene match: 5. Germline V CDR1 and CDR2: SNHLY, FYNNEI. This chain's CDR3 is CASSRTSGSLSTDTQYF. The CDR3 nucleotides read TGTGCCAGCAGTCGGACTAGCGGGAGCTTAAGCACAGATACGCAGTATTTT.

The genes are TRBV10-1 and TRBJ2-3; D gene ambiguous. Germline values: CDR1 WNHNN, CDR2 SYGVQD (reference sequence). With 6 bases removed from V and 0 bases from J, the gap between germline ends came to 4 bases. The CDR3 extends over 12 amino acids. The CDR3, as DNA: TGCGCCAGCAGCTTTAGCACAGATACGCAGTATTTT. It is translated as CASSFSTDTQYF.

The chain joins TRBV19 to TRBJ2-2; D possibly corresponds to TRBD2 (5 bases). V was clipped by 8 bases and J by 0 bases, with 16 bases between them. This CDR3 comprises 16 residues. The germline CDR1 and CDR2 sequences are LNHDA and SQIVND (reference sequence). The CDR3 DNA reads TGTGCCAGTCTCGGAAATTGGGGAGCGAACACCGGGGAGCTGTTTTTT. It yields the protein CASLGNWGANTGELFF.

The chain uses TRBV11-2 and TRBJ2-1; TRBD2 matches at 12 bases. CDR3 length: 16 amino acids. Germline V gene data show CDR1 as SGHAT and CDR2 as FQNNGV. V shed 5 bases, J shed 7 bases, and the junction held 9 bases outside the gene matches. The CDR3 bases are TGTGCCAGCAGCACCCATCTAGCGGGAGGGGGGAATGAGCAGTTCTTC. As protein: CASSTHLAGGGNEQFF. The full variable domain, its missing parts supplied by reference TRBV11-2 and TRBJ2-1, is EAGVAQSPRYKIIEKRQSVAFWCNPISGHATLYWYQQILGQGPKLLIQFQNNGVVDDSQLPKDRFSAERLKGVDSTLKIQPAKLEDSAVYLCASSTHLAGGGNEQFFGPGTRLTVL.

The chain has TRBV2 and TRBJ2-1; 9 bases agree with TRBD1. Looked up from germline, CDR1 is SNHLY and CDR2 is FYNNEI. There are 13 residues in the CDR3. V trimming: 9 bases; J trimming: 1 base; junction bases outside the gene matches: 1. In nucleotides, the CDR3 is TGTGCCAGAGGACAGGGGTCCTACAATGAGCAGTTCTTC. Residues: CARGQGSYNEQFF.

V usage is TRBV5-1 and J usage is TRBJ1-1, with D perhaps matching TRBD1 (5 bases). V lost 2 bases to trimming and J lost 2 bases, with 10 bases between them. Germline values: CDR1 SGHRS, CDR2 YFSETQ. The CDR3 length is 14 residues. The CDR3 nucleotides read TGCGCCAGCAGCTTCCGACAGACCAACACTGAAGCTTTCTTT. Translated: CASSFRQTNTEAFF.

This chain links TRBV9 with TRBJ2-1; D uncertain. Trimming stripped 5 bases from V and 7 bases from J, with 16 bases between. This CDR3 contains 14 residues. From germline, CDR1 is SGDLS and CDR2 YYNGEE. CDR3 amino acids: CASSPTPPRNEQFF. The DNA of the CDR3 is TGTGCCAGCAGTCCAACCCCCCCTAGGAATGAGCAGTTCTTC. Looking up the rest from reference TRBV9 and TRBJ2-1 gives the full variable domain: DSGVTQTPKHLITATGQRVTLRCSPRSGDLSVYWYQQSLDQGLQFLIQYYNGEERAKGNILERFSAQQFPDLHSELNLSSLELGDSALYFCASSPTPPRNEQFFGPGTRLTVL.

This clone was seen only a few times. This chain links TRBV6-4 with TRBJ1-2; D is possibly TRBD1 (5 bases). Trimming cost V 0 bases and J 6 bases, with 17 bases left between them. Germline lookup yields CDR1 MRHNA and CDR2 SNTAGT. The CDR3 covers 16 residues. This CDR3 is CASSDSWPGRGNGYTF. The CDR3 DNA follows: TGTGCCAGCAGTGACTCCTGGCCTGGGAGGGGCAATGGCTACACCTTC.

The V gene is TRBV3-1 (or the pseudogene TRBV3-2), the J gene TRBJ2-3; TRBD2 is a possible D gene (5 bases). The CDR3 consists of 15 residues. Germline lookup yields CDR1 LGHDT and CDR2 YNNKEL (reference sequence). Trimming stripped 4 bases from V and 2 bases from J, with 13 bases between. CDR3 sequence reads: CASSPSGWVTDTQYF. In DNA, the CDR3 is TGTGCCAGCAGCCCCTCGGGATGGGTCACAGATACGCAGTATTTT.

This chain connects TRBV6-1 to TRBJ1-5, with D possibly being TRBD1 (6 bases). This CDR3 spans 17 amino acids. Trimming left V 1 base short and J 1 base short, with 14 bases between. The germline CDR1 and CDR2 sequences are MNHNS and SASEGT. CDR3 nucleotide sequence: TGTGCCAGCAGTGAAGGGGGGTACAGGGTGAGCAATCAGCCCCAGCATTTT. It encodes CASSEGGYRVSNQPQHF.